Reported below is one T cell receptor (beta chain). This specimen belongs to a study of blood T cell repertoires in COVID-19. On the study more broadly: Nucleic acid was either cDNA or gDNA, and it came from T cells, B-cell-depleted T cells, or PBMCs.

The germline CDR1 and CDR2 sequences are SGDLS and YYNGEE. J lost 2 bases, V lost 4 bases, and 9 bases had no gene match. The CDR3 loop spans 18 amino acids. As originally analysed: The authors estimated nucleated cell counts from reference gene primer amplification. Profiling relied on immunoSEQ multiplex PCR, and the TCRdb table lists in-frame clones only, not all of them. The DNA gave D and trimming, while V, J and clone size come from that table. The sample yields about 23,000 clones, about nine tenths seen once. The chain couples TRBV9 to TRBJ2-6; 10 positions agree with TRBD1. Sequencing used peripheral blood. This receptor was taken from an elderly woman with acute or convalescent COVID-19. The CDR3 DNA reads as TGTGCCAGCAGCCTCTCGGGACAGGGGAGGACTGGGGCCAACGTCCTGACTTTC. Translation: CASSLSGQGRTGANVLTF.